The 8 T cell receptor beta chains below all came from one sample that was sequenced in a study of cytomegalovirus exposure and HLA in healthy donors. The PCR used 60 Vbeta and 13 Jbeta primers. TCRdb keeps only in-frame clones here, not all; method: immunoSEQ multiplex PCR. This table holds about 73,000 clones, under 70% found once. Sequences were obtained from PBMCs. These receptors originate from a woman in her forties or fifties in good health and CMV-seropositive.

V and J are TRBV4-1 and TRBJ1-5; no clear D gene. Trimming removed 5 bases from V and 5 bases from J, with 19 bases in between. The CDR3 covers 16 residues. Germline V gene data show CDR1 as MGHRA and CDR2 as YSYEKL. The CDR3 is CASSGVEGVWDQPQHF. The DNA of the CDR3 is TGCGCCAGCAGCGGGGTCGAGGGCGTATGGGATCAGCCCCAGCATTTT.

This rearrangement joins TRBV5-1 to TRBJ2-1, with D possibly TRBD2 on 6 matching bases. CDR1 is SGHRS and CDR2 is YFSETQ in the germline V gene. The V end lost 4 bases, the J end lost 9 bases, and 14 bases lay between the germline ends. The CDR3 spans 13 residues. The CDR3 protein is CASSAGLMPEQFF. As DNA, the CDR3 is TGCGCCAGCAGCGCGGGACTCATGCCTGAGCAGTTCTTC.

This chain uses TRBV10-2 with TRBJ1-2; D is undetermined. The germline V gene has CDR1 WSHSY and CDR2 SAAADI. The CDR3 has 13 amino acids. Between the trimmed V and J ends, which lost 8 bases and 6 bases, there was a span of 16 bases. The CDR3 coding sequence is TGCGCCAGCTACGGCGGCTCCGTCGATGGCTACACCTTC. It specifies CASYGGSVDGYTF.

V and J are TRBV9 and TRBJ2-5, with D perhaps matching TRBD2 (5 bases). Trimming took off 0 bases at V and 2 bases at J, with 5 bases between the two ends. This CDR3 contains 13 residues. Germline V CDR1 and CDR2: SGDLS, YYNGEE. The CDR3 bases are TGTGCCAGCAGCGTAGGAGGGCAAGAGACCCAGTACTTC. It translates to CASSVGGQETQYF.

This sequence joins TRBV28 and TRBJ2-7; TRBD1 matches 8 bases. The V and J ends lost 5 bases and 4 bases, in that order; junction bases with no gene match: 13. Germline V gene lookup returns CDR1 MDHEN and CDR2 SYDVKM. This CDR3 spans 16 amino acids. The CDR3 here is CASSTPGQAKGYEQYV. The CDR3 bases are TGTGCCAGCAGTACTCCGGGACAGGCCAAGGGATACGAGCAGTACGTC.

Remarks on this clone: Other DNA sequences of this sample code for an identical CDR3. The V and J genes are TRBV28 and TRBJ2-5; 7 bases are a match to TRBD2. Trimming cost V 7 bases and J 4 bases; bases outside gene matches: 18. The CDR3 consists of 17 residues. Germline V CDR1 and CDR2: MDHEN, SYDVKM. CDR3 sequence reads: CASTLFGGSGSRETQYF. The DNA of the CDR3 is TGTGCCAGCACCCTATTCGGTGGTAGCGGGTCGCGAGAGACCCAGTACTTC.

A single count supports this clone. The CDR3 sequence: CSADRGLLKGGYTF. The DNA for the CDR3 is TGCAGCGCCGACAGGGGGCTTTTAAAGGGTGGCTACACCTTC. The V call is TRBV29-1, the J call TRBJ1-2, with 10 bases identical to TRBD1. Per germline, CDR1 SQVTM and CDR2 ANQGSEA. V lost 7 bases and J lost 7; bases outside the gene matches: 12. This CDR3 comprises 14 residues.

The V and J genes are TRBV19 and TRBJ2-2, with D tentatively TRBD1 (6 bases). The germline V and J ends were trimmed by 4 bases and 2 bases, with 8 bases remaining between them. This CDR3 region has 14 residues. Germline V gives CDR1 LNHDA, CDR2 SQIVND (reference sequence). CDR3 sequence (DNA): TGTGCCAGTAGTAAACAGGGTAACACCGGGGAGCTGTTTTTT. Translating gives CASSKQGNTGELFF.